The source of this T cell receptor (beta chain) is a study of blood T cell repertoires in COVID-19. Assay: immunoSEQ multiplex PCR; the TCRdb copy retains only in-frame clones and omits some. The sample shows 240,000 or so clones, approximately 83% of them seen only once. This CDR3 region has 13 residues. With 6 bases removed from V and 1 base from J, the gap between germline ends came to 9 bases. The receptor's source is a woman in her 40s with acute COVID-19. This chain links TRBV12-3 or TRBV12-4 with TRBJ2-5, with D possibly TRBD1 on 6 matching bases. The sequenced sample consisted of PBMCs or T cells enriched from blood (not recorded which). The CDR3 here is CASSGTSQETQYF. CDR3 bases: TGTGCCAGCAGCGGGACAAGCCAAGAGACCCAGTACTTC.